This T cell receptor (beta chain) was identified in a study of regulatory T cells in long-lasting Graves disease. Time point: newly diagnosed GD, antithyroid drugs for less than 3 months. There was RNA extracted from PBMCs, and the TCR library was made from it. Both iRepertoire HTBI primers and Arm-PCR of CDR3 regions were used to build the TCR beta libraries. TCRdb passed the multiplex PCR reads through MiXCR, listing each CDR3 protein once. This sample has about 520,000 distinct CDR3 sequences, with around 13% found just once. This clonotype was counted many times. The CDR3 is 15 residues long. Unmatched junction bases numbered 5, after V lost 0 bases and J lost 9 bases. Germline V CDR1 and CDR2: SGHRS, YFSETQ. These records were also assigned to another study, of T cells in Graves' hyperthyroidism and ophthalmopathy.

The chain employs TRBV5-1 and TRBJ2-1, with TRBD2 matching 11 bases. Here the sequenced sample was peripheral blood mononuclear cells (PBMCs), taken at new diagnosis, from a patient treated with antithyroid drugs. The TCR comes from a woman between 25 and 40 years old with Graves disease. The CDR3 spells CASSLATSGSSEQFF. The CDR3 DNA follows: TGCGCCAGCAGCTTGGCCACTAGCGGGAGTAGTGAGCAGTTCTTC.